The clone carrying this T cell receptor beta chain was detected only a few times. What it recognizes is unknown. The record originates from a study of beta chain features in type 1 diabetes. Study-wide results and limits: The study found fewer insertions and more deletions at VDJ junctions in type 1 diabetes patients. cDNA sequencing could over-represent cells with high TCR expression.

The CDR3 runs to 13 residues. After removal of 11 bases from V and 1 base from J, the junction contained 7 bases not matched to a gene. Germline assignment: CDR1 MNHNS and CDR2 SASEGT. Of the isolated RNA, all was reverse transcribed, and so the sequenced material was expressed TCRB transcripts. Profiling relied on immunoSEQ multiplex PCR, and the TCRdb table lists in-frame clones only, not all of them. Of a few hundred thousand clones in the sample, 10% to 15% were seen once. One heparinised draw, averaging roughly 110 mL, was taken per donor. This sequence was found in a man between 18 and 35 years old in good health. The gene calls are TRBV6-1 and TRBJ1-1; 7 positions match TRBD1. Specimen: naive CD4+ T cells from blood. CDR3: CAGRTGTNTEAFF. For the CDR3, the DNA is TGTGCCGGACGGACAGGAACGAACACTGAAGCTTTCTTT.